A single sample gave rise to the 16 T cell receptor beta chains below, sequenced in a study of shared clonotypes between healthy human individuals (dated by TCRdb to 2019 to 2021). Library preparation used the immunoSEQ multiplex PCR assay. The table comes from immuneACCESS by way of TCRdb, which keeps in-frame sequences with V and J called. Part of the clones is missing from these tables; in studies checked, under half for an unresolved V gene and the rest for unknown reasons. The sample data list roughly 2,300,000 clones, and roughly 90% of these were observed just once. More than 0.35% of the sample belongs to the ten largest clones. Sequenced: naive CD4+ T cells from PBMCs. The sample's cell subset or site label is to be understood as: CD45RA+ positively selected. The receptors stem from a man younger than 35 in good health. Some clones in this sample may be carry-over from other donors' samples.

The V call is TRBV28, the J call TRBJ2-4; 16 bases align to TRBD2. This CDR3 region has 16 residues. CDR1 is MDHEN and CDR2 is SYDVKM in the germline V gene. J lost 9 bases, V lost 6 bases, and 8 bases had no gene match. CDR3 coding DNA: TGTGCCAGCAGGCCGGGACTAGCGGGAGGGCAAAGCATTCAGTACTTC. Its protein product is CASRPGLAGGQSIQYF.

The rearrangement links TRBV7-2 to TRBJ2-5, with 8 bases that match TRBD2. Unmatched junction bases numbered 5, after V lost 3 bases and J lost 2 bases. CDR3 length: 15 amino acids. Germline assignment: CDR1 SGHTA and CDR2 FQGNSA. CDR3 bases: TGTGCCAGCAGCTTTGGATCGGGGGGGCAAGAGACCCAGTACTTC. Protein sequence: CASSFGSGGQETQYF.

The chain combines TRBV6-4 with TRBJ2-7, with a weak D call TRBD2 (6 bases). CDR3 length: 16 amino acids. V lost 4 bases and J lost 3, with 19 bases in between. The germline CDR1 and CDR2 sequences are MRHNA and SNTAGT. In DNA, the CDR3 is TGTGCCAGCAGTGGTCGGGTGACTAGTCCCATCTACGAGCAGTACTTC. It encodes CASSGRVTSPIYEQYF.

The rearrangement uses TRBV7-3 and TRBJ1-1, with D unclear. There are 13 residues in the CDR3. Trimming left V 1 base short and J 3 bases short, with 6 bases between. Germline assignment: CDR1 SGHTA and CDR2 FQGTGA. CDR3 protein: CASSLNIYTEAFF. CDR3 in DNA: TGTGCCAGCAGCTTAAACATATACACTGAAGCTTTCTTT.

The chain links TRBV18 to TRBJ2-3, with TRBD1 identical over 7 bases. V gave up 3 bases and J gave up 2 bases; unmatched junction bases: 11. The CDR3 spans 17 residues. The germline V gene encodes CDR1 KGHSH and CDR2 LQKENI. The CDR3 is CASSPLPGQINTDTQYF. CDR3 nucleotide sequence: TGTGCCAGCTCACCGTTACCGGGACAGATTAACACAGATACGCAGTATTTT.

This chain links TRBV6-1 with TRBJ1-5; D gene uncertain. There are 15 residues in the CDR3. V lost 3 bases and J 3 bases, leaving 12 bases between the germline ends. Germline-derived CDR1 and CDR2 are MNHNS and SASEGT. The CDR3 DNA sequence: TGTGCCAGCAGTGACCGGCAGAGGAACAATCAGCCCCAGCATTTT. Its translation: CASSDRQRNNQPQHF.

V is TRBV6-5 and J is TRBJ2-1, with a tentative D call TRBD2 (6 bases). CDR1 is MNHEY and CDR2 is SVGAGI in the germline V gene. V lost 2 bases and J lost 9, with 14 bases in between. This CDR3 has 14 residues. The CDR3 coding sequence is TGTGCCAGCAGTTACCTAGGGTCCGGGAGTGAGCAGTTCTTC. It yields the protein CASSYLGSGSEQFF.

The chain couples TRBV14 to TRBJ2-5; perhaps D is TRBD1 or TRBD2 (5 bases each). This CDR3 has 13 amino acids. Germline V gene sequence: CDR1 SGHDN, CDR2 FVKESK. Trimming pared 4 bases from V and 1 base from J, leaving 7 bases between. CDR3 sequence reads: CASSRDRQETQYF. CDR3 nucleotide sequence: TGTGCCAGCAGCCGGGACCGCCAAGAGACCCAGTACTTC.

The chain has TRBV5-6 and TRBJ2-5; D is unresolved. V gave up 6 bases and J gave up 1 base, with 10 bases separating them. From germline, CDR1 is SGHDT and CDR2 YYEEEE. The CDR3 sequence is 13 residues long. Written as DNA, the CDR3 is TGTGCCAGCAACGAGTGGTCCCAAGAGACCCAGTACTTC. This translates into CASNEWSQETQYF.

V usage is TRBV27 and J usage is TRBJ2-7, with D possibly being TRBD1 (6 bases). V was cut by 8 bases and J by 3 bases, with 29 bases left in between. CDR1 and CDR2 from the germline V gene are MNHEY and SMNVEV (reference sequence). The CDR3 has 18 amino acids. The CDR3: CASRRGREGVWMGYEQYF. CDR3 DNA sequence: TGTGCCAGCCGCAGAGGCAGAGAGGGGGTTTGGATGGGCTACGAGCAGTACTTC.

The chain uses TRBV28 and TRBJ1-2, with D uncertain. Trimming left V 1 base short and J 6 bases short, with 15 bases between. The CDR3 spans 15 residues. Germline V gene sequence: CDR1 MDHEN, CDR2 SYDVKM. The DNA for the CDR3 is TGTGCCAGCAGTTTATCTCGTGAATTTTGGAATGGCTACACCTTC. It is translated as CASSLSREFWNGYTF.

About this clone: Other DNA variants within this sample encode the same CDR3. V gene TRBV14 combines with J gene TRBJ2-7, with 11 bases matching TRBD2. This CDR3 spans 15 amino acids. Germline assignment: CDR1 SGHDN and CDR2 FVKESK. With V trimmed by 4 bases and J by 2 bases, 4 bases remained unmatched. The CDR3 nucleotides read TGTGCCAGCAGCCGAGGGACTAGCGGAACCTACGAGCAGTACTTC. Its protein is CASSRGTSGTYEQYF.

The gene calls are TRBV2 and TRBJ2-7; possible D gene TRBD1, 5 bases. The V end was cut by 3 bases, the J end by 7 bases, with 22 bases between. This CDR3 region has 16 residues. CDR1 is SNHLY, CDR2 FYNNEI, per germline. CDR3 in DNA: TGTGCCAGCAGTGATTTATGGCAGGGTCTACCTTGGGAGCAGTACTTC. Amino acids: CASSDLWQGLPWEQYF.

The chain has TRBV30 and TRBJ1-5; 9 bases agree with TRBD1. This CDR3 is 16 amino acids long. The junction had 4 bases not matched to a gene; V was cut back by 0 bases and J by 1 base. Per germline, CDR1 GTSNPN and CDR2 SVGIG (reference sequence). The CDR3 bases are TGTGCCTGGAGTGTATACAGGGGGCGAAGCAATCAGCCCCAGCATTTT. This gives the protein CAWSVYRGRSNQPQHF.

V gene TRBV5-1 combines with J gene TRBJ2-6; D gene uncertain. Trimming took 4 bases from V and 2 from J, leaving 7 bases between them. CDR3 length: 14 residues. Per germline, CDR1 SGHRS and CDR2 YFSETQ. The CDR3 DNA follows: TGCGCCAGCAGCCCCCCGGCTGGGGCCAACGTCCTGACTTTC. This sequence encodes CASSPPAGANVLTF.

This chain joins TRBV30 and TRBJ2-3, with TRBD2 as a possible D gene (5 bases). Trimming cost V 8 bases and J 1 base, with 13 bases left between them. The germline CDR1 and CDR2 sequences are GTSNPN and SVGIG (reference sequence). This CDR3 is built from 13 residues. CDR3 DNA sequence: TGTGCCCTCACGGGGATTGGCACAGATACGCAGTATTTT. Its protein is CALTGIGTDTQYF. Drawing the rest from reference TRBV30 and TRBJ2-3, the complete variable domain is SQTIHQWPATLVQPVGSPLSLECTVEGTSNPNLYWYRQAAGRGLQLLFYSVGIGQISSEVPQNLSASRPQDRQFILSSKKLLLSDSGFYLCALTGIGTDTQYFGPGTRLTVL.